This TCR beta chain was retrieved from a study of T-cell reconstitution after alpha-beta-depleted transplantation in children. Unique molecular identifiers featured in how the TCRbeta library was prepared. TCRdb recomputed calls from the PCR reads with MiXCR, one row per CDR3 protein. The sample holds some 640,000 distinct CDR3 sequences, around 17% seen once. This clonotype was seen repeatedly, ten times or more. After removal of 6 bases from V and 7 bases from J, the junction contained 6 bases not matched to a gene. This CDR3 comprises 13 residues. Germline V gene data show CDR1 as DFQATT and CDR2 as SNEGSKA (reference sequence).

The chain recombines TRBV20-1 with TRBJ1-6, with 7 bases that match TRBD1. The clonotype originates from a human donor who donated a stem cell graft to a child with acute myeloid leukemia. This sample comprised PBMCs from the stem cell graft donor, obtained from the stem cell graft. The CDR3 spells CSAGGVRNSPLHF. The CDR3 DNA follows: TGCAGTGCAGGGGGCGTACGGAATTCACCCCTCCACTTT.